A single sample is the source of the 32 T cell receptor beta chains below, sequenced in a study of cytomegalovirus exposure and HLA in healthy donors. The PCR was carried out with 60 Vbeta primers and 13 Jbeta primers. Using immunoSEQ multiplex PCR, the repertoire was profiled, and TCRdb retains in-frame clones only, with some absent. The sample shows approximately 200,000 clones, just under 75% of them seen only once. Sequenced input: PBMCs. These receptors came from a young man in good health and CMV-seropositive.

This clone was found a few times. The V gene is TRBV11-2, the J gene TRBJ2-7; 7 bases map to TRBD2. The germline gives CDR1 SGHAT, CDR2 FQNNGV. The junction had 20 bases not matched to a gene; V was cut back by 5 bases and J by 4 bases. The CDR3 is 18 amino acids. The CDR3, as DNA: TGTGCCAGCAGCCCCCTCGGTCGGAGGAGCGGGATGAGGTACGAGCAGTACTTC. Amino acids: CASSPLGRRSGMRYEQYF.

The gene calls are TRBV5-1 and TRBJ2-2, with 9 bases matching TRBD1. Germline V gene lookup returns CDR1 SGHRS and CDR2 YFSETQ. The V and J ends lost 0 bases and 1 base, in that order; junction bases with no gene match: 1. This CDR3 is built from 16 residues. CDR3 residues: CASSLGTGVNTGELFF. The CDR3 nucleotides are TGCGCCAGCAGCTTGGGGACAGGGGTGAACACCGGGGAGCTGTTTTTT.

V usage is TRBV5-4 and J usage is TRBJ1-1, with 7 bases fitting TRBD1. The CDR3 has 15 residues. V lost 2 bases to trimming and J lost 1 base; unmatched junction nucleotides: 5. CDR1 and CDR2 (germline): SGHNT, YYREEE (reference sequence). The CDR3 nucleotides read TGTGCCAGCAGCTTCCAACGGACAGGGAACACTGAAGCTTTCTTT. It yields the protein CASSFQRTGNTEAFF.

This clone was counted between two and nine times. The chain uses TRBV27 and TRBJ1-4; D unclear. Germline values: CDR1 MNHEY, CDR2 SMNVEV (reference sequence). This CDR3 comprises 14 residues. V gave up 2 bases and J gave up 4 bases, with 8 bases separating them. The CDR3 nucleotides are TGTGCCAGCAGTTTAGCCGGGGATAATGAAAAACTGTTTTTT. It yields the protein CASSLAGDNEKLFF. The entire variable domain, with the rest obtained from reference TRBV27 and TRBJ1-4, is as follows: EAQVTQNPRYLITVTGKKLTVTCSQNMNHEYMSWYRQDPGLGLRQIYYSMNVEVTDKGDVPEGYKVSRKEKRNFPLILESPSPNQTSLYFCASSLAGDNEKLFFGSGTQLSVL.

The chain carries TRBV18 and TRBJ2-5; a weak D match, TRBD1 (6 bases). The germline V gene encodes CDR1 KGHSH and CDR2 LQKENI. V dropped 2 bases and J dropped 4 bases, with 8 bases sitting between them. This CDR3 contains 13 residues. The CDR3 spells CASSPVRGETQYF. The CDR3 region has the DNA TGTGCCAGCTCACCAGTCAGGGGAGAGACCCAGTACTTC.

The rearrangement uses TRBV18 and TRBJ2-3; D is undetermined. From germline, CDR1 is KGHSH and CDR2 LQKENI. V was pared by 5 bases and J by 0 bases, with 6 bases between. The CDR3 totals 13 residues. The CDR3 is CASSVASTDTQYF. The CDR3 nucleotides are TGTGCCAGCTCAGTAGCTAGCACAGATACGCAGTATTTT.

This clone has a handful of counts. This chain uses TRBV9 with TRBJ1-5; a weak D match, TRBD1 (6 bases). Trimming left V 0 bases short and J 3 bases short, with 13 bases between. CDR1 and CDR2 from the germline V gene are SGDLS and YYNGEE. This CDR3 has 16 amino acids. The DNA of the CDR3 is TGTGCCAGCAGCGTAGACCCGGACAGACTCAATCAGCCCCAGCATTTT. Its protein is CASSVDPDRLNQPQHF.

The chain is built from TRBV28 and TRBJ1-2; D is uncertain. Germline CDR1 is MDHEN and CDR2 is SYDVKM. Trimming took 4 bases from V and 4 from J, leaving 16 bases between them. CDR3 length: 15 residues. CDR3 DNA sequence: TGTGCCAGCAGTTCCCTTGGAGGAGGACCCTATGGCTACACCTTC. Translating gives CASSSLGGGPYGYTF.

The chain employs TRBV21-1 and TRBJ2-2; no DNA check was done on the table's D call, TRBD2. TRBV21-1 is assigned pseudogene status. This CDR3 spans 18 amino acids. The CDR3 sequence: CASSRSSGRDPAGRGLFF. CDR3 coding DNA: TGTGCCAGCAGCAGGTCAAGCGGGCGGGACCCAGCTGGGCGTGGGCTGTTTTTT.

The genes are TRBV7-2 and TRBJ2-5; TRBD1 matches 9 bases. Near its end, the DNA agrees better with TRBJ2-7, so the J call may be wrong. This CDR3 is built from 14 residues. In germline, CDR1 is SGHTA, CDR2 FQGNSA. The CDR3 nucleotides read TGTGCCAGCAGCCTACAGGGGGCGGGATACGAGCAGTACTTC. This sequence encodes CASSLQGAGYEQYF.

This clone was counted a single time. This chain links TRBV7-9 with TRBJ1-3, with D uncertain. V dropped 1 base and J dropped 1 base, with 8 bases sitting between them. CDR3 length: 15 amino acids. Per germline, CDR1 SEHNR and CDR2 FQNEAQ (reference sequence). Here the CDR3 reads CASSLGWRSGNTIYF. CDR3 nucleotide sequence: TGTGCCAGCAGCTTAGGGTGGCGGTCTGGAAACACCATATATTTT.

The J gene is TRBJ2-1, the V gene TRBV6-5, with D possibly TRBD2 on 5 matching bases. CDR1 and CDR2 (germline): MNHEY, SVGAGI. This CDR3 comprises 12 residues. V dropped 8 bases and J dropped 0 bases, with 5 bases sitting between them. CDR3 DNA sequence: TGTGCCAGCCGGGACTCCTACAATGAGCAGTTCTTC. It specifies CASRDSYNEQFF.

V usage is TRBV4-2 and J usage is TRBJ2-2, with a tentative D call TRBD1 (6 bases). V shed 0 bases and J shed 2 bases, with 13 bases lying between them. The CDR3 length is 17 residues. Germline values: CDR1 LGHNA, CDR2 YNFKEQ. CDR3 DNA: TGTGCCAGCAGCCAAGAAGCAGGGGCCGCTAACACCGGGGAGCTGTTTTTT. Amino acid sequence: CASSQEAGAANTGELFF.

The rearrangement joins TRBV4-3 to TRBJ1-2; 10 bases line up with TRBD1. This CDR3 region has 17 residues. CDR1 is LGHNA and CDR2 is YSLEER in the germline V gene. Trimming at V came to 3 bases and at J to 4 bases, leaving 11 bases not matched to a gene. Here the CDR3 DNA reads TGCGCCAGCAGCCAGGAAGGTGAGGGACAGGGGCTCTATGGCTACACCTTC. Amino acid sequence: CASSQEGEGQGLYGYTF.

Concerning this clone: The junction differs from germline at one of its ends, possibly a read error. This chain connects TRBV7-9 to TRBJ1-2; D call uncertain. Germline V gene sequence: CDR1 SEHNR, CDR2 FQNEAQ (reference sequence). This CDR3 has 13 amino acids. CDR3 nucleotides: TGTTCCAGCAGCTTCGGGTCAGAGAGAGGCTACACCTTC. Amino acids: CSSSFGSERGYTF.

This clone appeared a few times. The chain links TRBV18 to TRBJ2-7, with D possibly being TRBD2 (5 bases). CDR3 length equals 13 residues. With 5 bases removed from V and 6 bases from J, the gap between germline ends came to 14 bases. Germline CDR1 and CDR2: KGHSH and LQKENI. CDR3 region: CASSSFTGSEQYF. CDR3 coding DNA: TGTGCCAGCTCATCCTTCACGGGGTCCGAGCAGTACTTC.

The chain couples TRBV18 to TRBJ2-5; perhaps TRBD1 as D (5 bases). V lost 3 bases to trimming and J lost 5 bases, with 10 bases between them. Germline V gives CDR1 KGHSH, CDR2 LQKENI. The length of the CDR3 is 13 residues. The chain's CDR3 is CASSPQGYETQYF. The DNA of the CDR3 is TGTGCCAGCTCACCCCAGGGATATGAGACCCAGTACTTC.

A word on this clone: The same CDR3 arises from other DNA sequences in this sample as well. V gene TRBV2 combines with J gene TRBJ2-1, with D possibly matching TRBD1 (5 bases). The CDR3 sequence is 16 residues long. CDR1 and CDR2 (germline): SNHLY, FYNNEI. Trimming cost V 4 bases and J 2 bases, with 15 bases left between them. The CDR3 sequence: CASSAPPGAAYNEQFF. For the CDR3, the DNA is TGTGCCAGCAGTGCCCCTCCTGGGGCGGCCTACAATGAGCAGTTCTTC.

The V and J genes are TRBV4-3 and TRBJ2-1, with 10 bases matching TRBD1. CDR3 length equals 15 residues. With 2 bases clipped from V and 10 bases from J, the junction kept 8 bases outside the gene matches. The V gene's germline CDR1 is LGHNA and CDR2 YSLEER. CDR3 protein: CASSQQTGGFSEQFF. For the CDR3, the DNA is TGCGCCAGCAGCCAACAGACAGGGGGCTTCTCGGAGCAGTTCTTC.

The chain links TRBV29-1 to TRBJ2-2; possibly TRBD1 for D (6 bases). The CDR3 has 14 amino acids. Germline V gene data show CDR1 as SQVTM and CDR2 as ANQGSEA. Trimming pared 7 bases from V and 1 base from J, leaving 13 bases between. The CDR3 DNA reads as TGCAGCGGACGAGCGGACAGGAACACCGGGGAGCTGTTTTTT. This codes for CSGRADRNTGELFF.

This chain joins TRBV20-1 and TRBJ2-5; no clear D gene. CDR1 DFQATT and CDR2 SNEGSKA come from the germline V gene (reference sequence). The CDR3 covers 10 residues. Trimming removed 5 bases at V and 6 bases at J, with 7 bases between. The CDR3 region is CSAPWQTQYF. Written as DNA, the CDR3 is TGCAGTGCTCCCTGGCAGACCCAGTACTTC.

This sequence joins TRBV12-2 and TRBJ2-7; the D call of TRBD2 is as the table states it, not checked on the DNA. TRBV12-2 is noted as a pseudogene. The CDR3 covers 16 residues. The CDR3 coding sequence is TGTGCAAGTCGCCTCCGGGCTAGCGGGAAGGGCAGGGAGCAGTACTTC. It encodes CASRLRASGKGREQYF.

This chain uses TRBV4-2 with TRBJ1-1; TRBD1 matches at 8 bases. There are 14 residues in the CDR3. The germline gives CDR1 LGHNA, CDR2 YNFKEQ. V trimming: 1 base; J trimming: 4 bases; junction bases outside the gene matches: 2. CDR3: CASSQGQGSTEAFF. As DNA, the CDR3 is TGTGCCAGCAGCCAAGGACAGGGGTCCACTGAAGCTTTCTTT.

The rearrangement links TRBV15 to TRBJ2-2, with D possibly matching TRBD2 (5 bases). CDR3 length equals 14 residues. The germline CDR1 and CDR2 sequences are LNHNV and YYDKDF (reference sequence). The ends were cut back, 3 bases at V and 7 bases at J, with 12 bases in the middle. The CDR3 region is CATSRSGFDGELFF. The CDR3 region has the DNA TGTGCCACCAGCAGGTCGGGGTTTGACGGGGAGCTGTTTTTT.

The rearrangement joins TRBV9 to TRBJ2-5; D is perhaps TRBD1 (5 bases). CDR1 and CDR2 from the germline V gene are SGDLS and YYNGEE. This CDR3 contains 15 residues. The V end lost 1 base, the J end lost 2 bases, and 12 bases lay between the germline ends. CDR3 protein: CASSVFSDTQETQYF. The CDR3, as DNA: TGTGCCAGCAGCGTATTTTCGGACACGCAAGAGACCCAGTACTTC.

The V call is TRBV18, the J call TRBJ1-5; TRBD1 matches at 8 bases. The germline CDR1 and CDR2 sequences are KGHSH and LQKENI. The CDR3 extends over 13 amino acids. Trimming at V came to 3 bases and at J to 6 bases, leaving 1 base not matched to a gene. CDR3 sequence: CASSPDRVQPQHF. DNA for the CDR3: TGTGCCAGCTCACCGGACAGGGTTCAGCCCCAGCATTTT.

This clone came up a few times. The CDR3: CASSPRAGYGYTF. CDR3 in DNA: TGTGCCAGCAGCCCCCGAGCAGGGTATGGCTACACCTTC. The genes are TRBV11-2 and TRBJ1-2; a possible D gene is TRBD1 (5 bases). Trimming cost V 5 bases and J 5 bases, with 12 bases left between them. The CDR3 consists of 13 residues. CDR1 is SGHAT, CDR2 FQNNGV, per germline.

The chain carries TRBV6-5 and TRBJ1-2, with D possibly matching TRBD1 (5 bases). The CDR3 spans 13 residues. Germline V gene data show CDR1 as MNHEY and CDR2 as SVGAGI. With 5 bases removed from V and 2 bases from J, the gap between germline ends came to 9 bases. CDR3 protein: CASSPDRNYGYTF. As DNA, the CDR3 is TGTGCCAGCAGTCCTGACAGAAACTATGGCTACACCTTC.

The chain combines TRBV6-1 with TRBJ2-7, with TRBD2 matching 12 bases. From germline, CDR1 is MNHNS and CDR2 SASEGT. After removal of 6 bases from V and 2 bases from J, the junction contained 5 bases not matched to a gene. The length of the CDR3 is 15 residues. The CDR3 DNA reads TGTGCCAGCAGAGTAGGACTAGCGGGACCCTACGAGCAGTACTTC. Its translation: CASRVGLAGPYEQYF.

The rearrangement links TRBV5-4 to TRBJ1-4; TRBD1 might be the D (5 bases). Germline V gene data show CDR1 as SGHNT and CDR2 as YYREEE (reference sequence). V dropped 6 bases and J dropped 5 bases, with 11 bases sitting between them. The CDR3 is 13 amino acids. This chain's CDR3 is CASTWGRNEKLFF. The CDR3, as DNA: TGTGCCAGCACCTGGGGCAGAAATGAAAAACTGTTTTTT.

The V and J genes are TRBV5-5 and TRBJ1-2; perhaps TRBD1 as D (6 bases). CDR1 SGHKS and CDR2 YYEKEE come from the germline V gene (reference sequence). V was cut by 4 bases and J by 8 bases, with 12 bases left in between. The CDR3 runs 12 residues. The chain's CDR3 is CASSPTGGGYTF. In DNA form, the CDR3 reads TGTGCCAGCAGCCCGACAGGAGGCGGCTACACCTTC.

Comments on this clone: The same CDR3 also results from other DNA sequences found in this sample. The CDR3 sequence: CASKPFTGTGDDYGYTF. CDR3 nucleotide sequence: TGTGCCAGCAAACCGTTTACCGGGACAGGGGACGACTATGGCTACACCTTC. This chain links TRBV11-2 with TRBJ1-2, with 10 bases matching TRBD1. Trimming at V came to 7 bases and at J to 3 bases, leaving 14 bases not matched to a gene. CDR1 is SGHAT, CDR2 FQNNGV, per germline. The CDR3 runs 17 residues.